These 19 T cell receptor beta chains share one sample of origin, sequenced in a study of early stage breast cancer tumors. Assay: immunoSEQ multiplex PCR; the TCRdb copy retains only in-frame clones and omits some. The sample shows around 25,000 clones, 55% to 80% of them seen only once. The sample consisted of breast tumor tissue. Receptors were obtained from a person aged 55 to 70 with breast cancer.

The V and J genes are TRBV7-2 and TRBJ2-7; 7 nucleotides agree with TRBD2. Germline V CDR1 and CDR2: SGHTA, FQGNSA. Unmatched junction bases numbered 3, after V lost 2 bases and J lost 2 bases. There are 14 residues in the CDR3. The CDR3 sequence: CASSLLAAAYEQYF. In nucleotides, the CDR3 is TGTGCCAGCAGCTTACTAGCGGCAGCCTACGAGCAGTACTTC.

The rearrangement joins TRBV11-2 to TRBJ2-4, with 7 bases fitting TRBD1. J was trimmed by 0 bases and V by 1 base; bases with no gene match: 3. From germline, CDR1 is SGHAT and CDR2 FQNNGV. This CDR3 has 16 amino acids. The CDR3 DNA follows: TGTGCCAGCAGCTTAGGGGGACAGATAGCCAAAAACATTCAGTACTTC. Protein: CASSLGGQIAKNIQYF. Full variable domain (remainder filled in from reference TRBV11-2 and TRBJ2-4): EAGVAQSPRYKIIEKRQSVAFWCNPISGHATLYWYQQILGQGPKLLIQFQNNGVVDDSQLPKDRFSAERLKGVDSTLKIQPAKLEDSAVYLCASSLGGQIAKNIQYFGAGTRLSVL.

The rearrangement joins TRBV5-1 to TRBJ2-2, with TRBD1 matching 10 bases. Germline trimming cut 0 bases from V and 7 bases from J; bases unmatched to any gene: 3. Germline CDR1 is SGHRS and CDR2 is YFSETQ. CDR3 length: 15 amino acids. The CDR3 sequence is CASSLGDRGHGELFF. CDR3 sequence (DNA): TGCGCCAGCAGCTTGGGGGACAGGGGACACGGGGAGCTGTTTTTT.

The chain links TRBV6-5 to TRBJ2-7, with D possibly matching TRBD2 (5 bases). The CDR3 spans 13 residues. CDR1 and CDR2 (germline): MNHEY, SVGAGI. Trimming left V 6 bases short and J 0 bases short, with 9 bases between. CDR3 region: CASRDSLSYEQYF. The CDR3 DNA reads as TGTGCCAGCAGGGACTCCCTCTCCTACGAGCAGTACTTC.

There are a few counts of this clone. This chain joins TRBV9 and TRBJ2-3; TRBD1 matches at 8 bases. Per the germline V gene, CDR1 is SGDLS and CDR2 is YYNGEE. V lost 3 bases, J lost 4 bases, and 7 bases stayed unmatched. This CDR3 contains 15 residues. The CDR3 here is CASSGRSGGADTQYF. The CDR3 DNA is TGTGCCAGCAGCGGCCGATCAGGGGGCGCAGATACGCAGTATTTT.

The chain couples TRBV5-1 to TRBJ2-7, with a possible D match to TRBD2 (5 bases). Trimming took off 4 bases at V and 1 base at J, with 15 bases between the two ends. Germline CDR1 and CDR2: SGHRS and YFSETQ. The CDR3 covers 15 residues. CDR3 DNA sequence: TGCGCCAGCAGCGGAGGCGCGGACGGATCCTACGAGCAGTACTTC. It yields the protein CASSGGADGSYEQYF.

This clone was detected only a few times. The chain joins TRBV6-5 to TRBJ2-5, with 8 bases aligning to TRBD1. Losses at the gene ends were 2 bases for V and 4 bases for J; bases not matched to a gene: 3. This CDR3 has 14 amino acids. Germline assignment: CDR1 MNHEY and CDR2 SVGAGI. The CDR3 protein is CASSYPGGSETQYF. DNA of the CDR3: TGTGCCAGCAGTTACCCAGGGGGCTCAGAGACCCAGTACTTC.

This CDR3 is CASSLGDSLYGYTF. As DNA, the CDR3 is TGTGCCAGCAGCTTAGGGGACTCCTTGTATGGCTACACCTTC. The rearrangement uses TRBV11-3 and TRBJ1-2; tentatively, D is TRBD1 (5 bases). This CDR3 has 14 amino acids. CDR1 and CDR2 from the germline V gene are SGHNT and YENEEA. The germline V and J ends were trimmed by 1 base and 5 bases, with 11 bases remaining between them.

CDR3: CSVVRTGGTGLADKNIQYF. CDR3 sequence (DNA): TGCAGCGTCGTTCGAACGGGAGGGACAGGGCTTGCGGACAAAAACATTCAGTACTTC. This rearrangement joins TRBV29-1 to TRBJ2-4; D is perhaps TRBD1 (9 bases). V was pared by 6 bases and J by 3 bases, with 30 bases between. CDR3 length equals 19 residues. Germline CDR1 reads SQVTM; CDR2 reads ANQGSEA.

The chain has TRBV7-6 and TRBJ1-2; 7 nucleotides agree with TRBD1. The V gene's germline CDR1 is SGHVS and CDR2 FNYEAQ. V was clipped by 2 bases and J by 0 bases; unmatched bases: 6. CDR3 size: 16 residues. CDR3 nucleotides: TGTGCCAGCAGCTTAATTACCGGGACAGCTAACTATGGCTACACCTTC. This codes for CASSLITGTANYGYTF.

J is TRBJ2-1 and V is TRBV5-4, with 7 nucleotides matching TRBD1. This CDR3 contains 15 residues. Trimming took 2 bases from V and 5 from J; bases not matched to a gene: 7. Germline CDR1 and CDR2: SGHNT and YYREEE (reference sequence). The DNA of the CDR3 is TGTGCCAGCAGCTTAGGACAGGTATCTCACAATGAGCAGTTCTTC. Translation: CASSLGQVSHNEQFF.

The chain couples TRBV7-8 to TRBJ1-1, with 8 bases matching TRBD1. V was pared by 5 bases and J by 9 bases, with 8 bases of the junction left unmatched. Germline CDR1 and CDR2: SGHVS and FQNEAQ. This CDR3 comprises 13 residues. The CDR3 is CASSTRQGWKAFF. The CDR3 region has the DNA TGTGCCAGCAGCACGCGACAGGGGTGGAAAGCTTTCTTT.

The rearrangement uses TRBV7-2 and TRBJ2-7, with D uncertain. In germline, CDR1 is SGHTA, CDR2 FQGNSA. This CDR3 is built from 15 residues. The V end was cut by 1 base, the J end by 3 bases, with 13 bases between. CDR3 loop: CASSLEVNPGYEQYF. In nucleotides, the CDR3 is TGTGCCAGCAGCTTAGAAGTCAATCCCGGCTACGAGCAGTACTTC.

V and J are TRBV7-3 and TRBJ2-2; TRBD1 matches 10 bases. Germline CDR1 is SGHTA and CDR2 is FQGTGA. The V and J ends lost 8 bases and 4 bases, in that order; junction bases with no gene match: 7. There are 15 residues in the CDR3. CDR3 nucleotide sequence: TGTGCCAGCGGGCAGACAGGGGGCAGCACCGGGGAGCTGTTTTTT. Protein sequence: CASGQTGGSTGELFF.

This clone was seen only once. DNA for the CDR3: TGTGCCAGCAGTTACGTTAGCGGGGGAACGGGCGGGGAGCTGTTTTTT. It specifies CASSYVSGGTGGELFF. The chain links TRBV27 to TRBJ2-2; 9 bases match TRBD2. CDR1 is MNHEY, CDR2 SMNVEV, per germline (reference sequence). The CDR3 sequence is 16 residues long. J gave up 7 bases and V 4 bases, and 10 bases lay outside the gene matches.

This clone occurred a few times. The CDR3 DNA sequence: TGCAGCGCCCGAAGGGGGACAGGGCTAGGGGAGCAGTACTTC. It is translated as CSARRGTGLGEQYF. V and J are TRBV29-1 and TRBJ2-7, with 9 bases aligning to TRBD1. The CDR3 is 14 residues long. Germline CDR1 SQVTM, CDR2 ANQGSEA. J was trimmed by 7 bases and V by 7 bases; bases with no gene match: 14.

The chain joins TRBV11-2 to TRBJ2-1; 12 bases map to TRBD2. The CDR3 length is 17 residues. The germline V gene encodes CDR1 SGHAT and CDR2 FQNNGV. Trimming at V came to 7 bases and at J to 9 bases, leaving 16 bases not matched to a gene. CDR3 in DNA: TGTGCCAGCACTGATCTCCTCCTAGCGGGAGGGGGGGGTGAGCAGTTCTTC. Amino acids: CASTDLLLAGGGGEQFF.

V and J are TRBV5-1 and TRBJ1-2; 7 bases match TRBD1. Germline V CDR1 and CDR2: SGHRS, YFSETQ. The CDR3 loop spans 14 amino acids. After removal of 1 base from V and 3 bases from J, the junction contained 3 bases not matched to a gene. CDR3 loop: CASSLPGGDYGYTF. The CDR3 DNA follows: TGCGCCAGCAGCTTGCCAGGGGGAGACTATGGCTACACCTTC.

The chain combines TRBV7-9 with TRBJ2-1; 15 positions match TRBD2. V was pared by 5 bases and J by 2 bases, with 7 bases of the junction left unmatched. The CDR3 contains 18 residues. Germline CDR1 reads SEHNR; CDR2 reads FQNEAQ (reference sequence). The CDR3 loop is CASSSWTSGRGAYNEQFF. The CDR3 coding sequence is TGTGCCAGCAGCAGCTGGACTAGCGGGAGGGGGGCCTACAATGAGCAGTTCTTC.